This T cell receptor beta chain was documented in a study of shared clonotypes between healthy human individuals. The overall study: Donors had three CD4 naive, three CD4 memory, two CD8 naive and one CD8 memory plate apiece.

The germline gives CDR1 MGHRA, CDR2 YSYEKL. This CDR3 has 17 residues. J gave up 7 bases and V 2 bases, and 15 bases lay outside the gene matches. Cells designated naive CD8 were CD45RO-negative and were positively selected for CCR7, with terminally differentiated effector memory CD45RA+ cells excluded. Measured with immunoSEQ multiplex PCR; TCRdb has only the in-frame clones, and not every one. This sample has roughly 2 million clones, with about 95% found just once. A remark on this clone: Its antigen is not known.

Broader study findings: The generation probabilities recorded for non-shared clonotypes fell below those of clonotypes shared by all four donors. Apart from blood, nothing was sampled; tissue repertoires likely differ.

The V and J genes are TRBV4-1 and TRBJ1-2; 8 nucleotides agree with TRBD1. This clonotype originated in a man aged 18-30 years in good health. The sequenced material came from naive CD8+ T cells sorted from blood. CDR3 sequence: CASSQRPLDRENPGYTF. The CDR3 DNA follows: TGCGCCAGCAGCCAAAGGCCCCTGGACAGGGAAAATCCTGGCTACACCTTC.